The 6 T cell receptor beta chains in this list originate from one sample, sequenced in a study of cytomegalovirus exposure and HLA in healthy donors. Use of 60 Vbeta and 13 Jbeta primers characterized the PCR. Using immunoSEQ multiplex PCR, the repertoire was profiled, and TCRdb retains in-frame clones only, with some absent. Of around 260,000 clones in the sample, roughly 80% are singletons; the top ten hold about 0.3%. Source material: PBMCs. The origin of the receptors is a girl aged 2 to 10 in good health and CMV-seronegative.

This chain links TRBV9 with TRBJ1-1, with 8 bases lining up with TRBD1. V trimming: 2 bases; J trimming: 7 bases; junction bases outside the gene matches: 1. The CDR3 runs to 12 residues. Germline CDR1 is SGDLS and CDR2 is YYNGEE. CDR3 sequence (DNA): TGTGCCAGCAGCGTGGGACAGGATGAAGCTTTCTTT. This sequence encodes CASSVGQDEAFF.

This clone was detected once. A junction boundary mismatches the germline segment, possibly from a read error. The chain employs TRBV5-4 and TRBJ2-3, with 7 bases fitting TRBD1. The CDR3 spans 15 residues. Germline CDR1 SGHNT, CDR2 YYREEE (reference sequence). The CDR3 coding sequence is TGTGTCAGCAGTACCGACAGGGAGACCACAGATACGCAGTATTTT. This encodes CVSSTDRETTDTQYF.

This rearrangement joins TRBV10-3 to TRBJ1-5, with D possibly TRBD1 on 6 matching bases. V dropped 3 bases and J dropped 10 bases, with 16 bases sitting between them. The CDR3 has 14 amino acids. Germline values: CDR1 ENHRY, CDR2 SYGVKD. CDR3 amino acids: CAISDSQRGGPQHF. CDR3 DNA sequence: TGTGCCATCAGTGACTCCCAAAGGGGGGGCCCCCAGCATTTT.

The chain couples TRBV5-5 to TRBJ2-7; D is undetermined. The CDR3 is 14 amino acids. V was clipped by 4 bases and J by 2 bases, with 13 bases between them. Germline values: CDR1 SGHKS, CDR2 YYEKEE (reference sequence). CDR3 nucleotides: TGTGCCAGCAGCGGATACAGTGATCCCTACGAGCAGTACTTC. Amino acid sequence: CASSGYSDPYEQYF.

The V gene is TRBV27, the J gene TRBJ2-7; 7 bases agree with TRBD1. Germline CDR1 reads MNHEY; CDR2 reads SMNVEV (reference sequence). The V segment lost 6 bases and the J segment 3 bases; nucleotides outside the gene matches: 11. The CDR3 contains 15 residues. The CDR3 region is CASSHDREGLYEQYF. DNA for the CDR3: TGTGCCAGCAGCCACGACAGGGAAGGACTCTACGAGCAGTACTTC.

The chain joins TRBV7-2 to TRBJ2-1, with D unresolved. CDR1 SGHTA and CDR2 FQGNSA come from the germline V gene. The germline V and J ends were trimmed by 3 bases and 3 bases, with 12 bases remaining between them. The CDR3 has 15 residues. CDR3 sequence (DNA): TGTGCCAGCAGCTTCAGCCCTAGTCTCTACAATGAGCAGTTCTTC. Protein product: CASSFSPSLYNEQFF. Full variable domain (rest looked up from reference TRBV7-2 and TRBJ2-1): GAGVSQSPSNKVTEKGKDVELRCDPISGHTALYWYRQSLGQGLEFLIYFQGNSAPDKSGLPSDRFSAERTGGSVSTLTIQRTQQEDSAVYLCASSFSPSLYNEQFFGPGTRLTVL.